One TCR beta chain is described in this entry. The record originates from a study of T cell responses to AZD1222 COVID-19 vaccine. Overall study: Combined were second doses at about 4 or about 12 weeks.

Sequenced by immunoSEQ multiplex PCR; TCRdb stores in-frame clones only, minus some. The table has 90,000 to 140,000 clones, 88% seen once. CDR1 and CDR2 from the germline V gene are SGHRS and YFSETQ. The CDR3 length is 15 residues. Trimming took 3 bases from V and 2 from J; bases not matched to a gene: 3. Sequences were derived from peripheral blood, sampled on day 0 of AZD1222 vaccination. The chain couples TRBV5-1 to TRBJ1-2; the match to TRBD1 covers 11 bases. This clonotype was sampled from an adult in good health. The CDR3 sequence: CASSYGQGANYGYTF. CDR3 in DNA: TGCGCCAGCAGCTACGGACAGGGGGCGAACTATGGCTACACCTTC.